This TCR beta chain was retrieved from a study of T cell responses to AZD1222 COVID-19 vaccine. In regard to this clone: The antigen is undetermined.

Libraries were prepared by immunoSEQ multiplex PCR; TCRdb keeps only in-frame clonotypes and omits some of them. The sample records roughly 150,000 clones, around 92% being singletons. The germline gives CDR1 SGHRS, CDR2 YFSETQ. V shed 5 bases and J shed 5 bases, with 8 bases lying between them. This CDR3 has 12 amino acids. Whole-study results and caveats: White British ancestry dominated among donors, who included more females, and clonal diversity was possibly underestimated.

The TCR sequence derives from an adult who received the AZD1222 COVID-19 vaccine. Sequenced here: peripheral blood, sampled 28 days after the second AZD1222 dose. The rearrangement uses TRBV5-1 and TRBJ2-1, with D hard to call. CDR3 in amino acids: CASSDNHNEQFF. The CDR3 DNA follows: TGCGCCAGCAGTGACAACCACAATGAGCAGTTCTTC. The whole variable domain, filled in from reference TRBV5-1 and TRBJ2-1, reads KAGVTQTPRYLIKTRGQQVTLSCSPISGHRSVSWYQQTPGQGLQFLFEYFSETQRNKGNFPGRFSGRQFSNSRSEMNVSTLELGDSALYLCASSDNHNEQFFGPGTRLTVL.